The 8 T cell receptor beta chains below come from one sample, sequenced in a study of cytomegalovirus exposure and HLA in healthy donors. The table came from immunoSEQ multiplex PCR; TCRdb's copy has only in-frame clones and leaves some out. The sample holds around 56,000 clones, around 93% seen once. Material: PBMCs. These receptors were collected from a young woman in good health and CMV-seropositive.

The chain recombines TRBV28 with TRBJ2-7, with D possibly being TRBD1 (5 bases). The germline V and J ends were trimmed by 1 base and 0 bases, with 13 bases remaining between them. The germline V gene has CDR1 MDHEN and CDR2 SYDVKM. This CDR3 has 16 residues. DNA of the CDR3: TGTGCCAGCAGTTTATATCTGGGGCGGAGCTCCTACGAGCAGTACTTC. As protein: CASSLYLGRSSYEQYF.

J is TRBJ2-6 and V is TRBV19; D is perhaps TRBD1 (5 bases). This CDR3 contains 14 residues. The germline V gene has CDR1 LNHDA and CDR2 SQIVND (reference sequence). V was clipped by 4 bases and J by 1 base, with 5 bases between them. The CDR3 region has the DNA TGTGCCAGTAGTAAGGGGTCTGGGGCCAACGTCCTGACTTTC. Encoded protein: CASSKGSGANVLTF. The full variable domain, its missing parts supplied by reference TRBV19 and TRBJ2-6, is DGGITQSPKYLFRKEGQNVTLSCEQNLNHDAMYWYRQDPGQGLRLIYYSQIVNDFQKGDIAEGYSVSREKKESFPLTVTSAQKNPTAFYLCASSKGSGANVLTFGAGSRLTVL.

This clone appeared once. The DNA for the CDR3 is TGTGCCAGCAGATCCAGGGGGCGCCGGGCTTTCTTT. Its protein is CASRSRGRRAFF. The chain has TRBV28 and TRBJ1-1, with 8 bases identical to TRBD1. CDR3 length: 12 amino acids. Germline assignment: CDR1 MDHEN and CDR2 SYDVKM. Trimming took 6 bases from V and 11 from J; bases not matched to a gene: 8.

In DNA form, the CDR3 reads TGTGCCAGCAGTTTTTTAGGCGGCCGCGGCATTCAGTACTTC. Protein: CASSFLGGRGIQYF. The rearrangement joins TRBV27 to TRBJ2-4; D is unresolved. The germline V and J ends were trimmed by 3 bases and 9 bases, with 15 bases remaining between them. This CDR3 has 14 residues. The V gene's germline CDR1 is MNHEY and CDR2 SMNVEV (reference sequence).

The V gene is TRBV5-1, the J gene TRBJ2-1; 9 positions match TRBD2. J was trimmed by 9 bases and V by 0 bases; bases with no gene match: 4. This CDR3 region has 14 residues. Germline values: CDR1 SGHRS, CDR2 YFSETQ. DNA of the CDR3: TGCGCCAGCAGCTTGGTGCTAGCGGGGCTTGAGCAGTTCTTC. Translation gives CASSLVLAGLEQFF.

The rearrangement joins TRBV5-1 to TRBJ1-1; D gene ambiguous. V was pared by 1 base and J by 7 bases, with 11 bases between. The CDR3 covers 13 residues. Germline CDR1 reads SGHRS; CDR2 reads YFSETQ. This CDR3 is CASSLSGLLEAFF. The DNA for the CDR3 is TGCGCCAGCAGCTTGTCCGGGTTACTTGAAGCTTTCTTT.

V usage is TRBV7-9 and J usage is TRBJ1-3, with a weak D call TRBD1 (6 bases). The CDR3 has 14 amino acids. The germline gives CDR1 SEHNR, CDR2 FQNEAQ (reference sequence). Trimming removed 5 bases at V and 2 bases at J, with 10 bases between. In nucleotides, the CDR3 is TGTGCCAGCAGCCGCACAGGGACTGGAAACACCATATATTTT. Encoded protein: CASSRTGTGNTIYF.

The sample holds one count of this clone. CDR3: CASKGGNQPQHF. The DNA of the CDR3 is TGTGCCAGTAAGGGGGGCAATCAGCCCCAGCATTTT. The chain employs TRBV19 and TRBJ1-5, with a tentative D call TRBD1 (6 bases). Germline V lookup: CDR1 LNHDA, CDR2 SQIVND (reference sequence). The CDR3 covers 12 residues. V was pared by 7 bases and J by 2 bases, with 6 bases between. Variable domain in full (rest from reference TRBV19 and TRBJ1-5): DGGITQSPKYLFRKEGQNVTLSCEQNLNHDAMYWYRQDPGQGLRLIYYSQIVNDFQKGDIAEGYSVSREKKESFPLTVTSAQKNPTAFYLCASKGGNQPQHFGDGTRLSIL.